The next 25 T cell receptor beta chains were all read from a single sample in a study of shared clonotypes between healthy human individuals. Sequencing was performed with immunoSEQ multiplex PCR; in TCRdb, only in-frame clones are kept and a portion is missing. The table has a few million clones, approximately 93% seen once; the top ten hold 0.35% to 0.45%. The sample comprised naive CD4+ T cells from PBMCs. Noted subset: CD45RA+ positively selected. These receptors came from a man younger than 35 in good health. Some clones in this sample may be carry-over from other donors' samples.

As regards this clone: This sample also contains other DNA sequences that code for the same CDR3. The rearrangement uses TRBV7-3 and TRBJ2-7; TRBD1 agrees at 10 bases. Germline V CDR1 and CDR2: SGHTA, FQGTGA. The V segment lost 3 bases and the J segment 4 bases; nucleotides outside the gene matches: 0. CDR3 size: 13 residues. CDR3 loop: CASSLDRGYEQYF. The DNA of the CDR3 is TGTGCCAGCAGCTTGGACAGGGGGTACGAGCAGTACTTC.

This chain joins TRBV5-1 and TRBJ1-3; D remains unclear. The V end lost 0 bases, the J end lost 0 bases, and 10 bases lay between the germline ends. This CDR3 is built from 16 residues. CDR1 SGHRS and CDR2 YFSETQ come from the germline V gene. The CDR3 region has the DNA TGCGCCAGCAGCTTGGGAGTGATAGACTCTGGAAACACCATATATTTT. Translation gives CASSLGVIDSGNTIYF.

This clone was detected once. The genes are TRBV15 and TRBJ2-7; D might be TRBD2 (5 bases). V dropped 0 bases and J dropped 3 bases, with 18 bases sitting between them. This CDR3 is built from 17 residues. CDR1 LNHNV and CDR2 YYDKDF come from the germline V gene (reference sequence). The CDR3 DNA reads as TGTGCCACCAGCAGAGATTATGGGAGTCAACCTTTCTACGAGCAGTACTTC. It codes for CATSRDYGSQPFYEQYF.

This sequence joins TRBV9 and TRBJ1-2; D is possibly TRBD1 (6 bases). Between the trimmed V and J ends, which lost 0 bases and 6 bases, there was a span of 12 bases. Germline values: CDR1 SGDLS, CDR2 YYNGEE. There are 14 residues in the CDR3. For the CDR3, the DNA is TGTGCCAGCAGCGTAGCTTCGGGGGGCAATGGCTACACCTTC. Translated, it gives CASSVASGGNGYTF.

The chain joins TRBV15 to TRBJ2-5, with unresolved D. Germline V CDR1 and CDR2: LNHNV, YYDKDF (reference sequence). V lost 0 bases to trimming and J lost 3 bases, with 8 bases between them. CDR3 size: 14 residues. CDR3 in DNA: TGTGCCACCAGCAGAGATAGGTCGAAAGAGACCCAGTACTTC. Translation gives CATSRDRSKETQYF.

DNA of the CDR3: TGTGCCAGCAGCTTCCTCTACGAGCAGTACTTC. Its protein is CASSFLYEQYF. The J gene is TRBJ2-7, the V gene TRBV7-9; D unresolved. CDR3 length: 11 amino acids. Deletions cut 3 bases from V and 3 bases from J, with 3 bases between. Germline V gene sequence: CDR1 SEHNR, CDR2 FQNEAQ (reference sequence).

This clone was recorded once. This rearrangement joins TRBV19 to TRBJ2-1, with TRBD1 identical over 9 bases. After removal of 9 bases from V and 4 bases from J, the junction contained 10 bases not matched to a gene. In germline, CDR1 is LNHDA, CDR2 SQIVND (reference sequence). The CDR3 length is 15 residues. The CDR3 region has the DNA TGTGCCAGCGAAAGAGGACAGGGGCCTTACAATGAGCAGTTCTTC. This translates into CASERGQGPYNEQFF. Looking up the rest from reference TRBV19 and TRBJ2-1 gives the full variable domain: DGGITQSPKYLFRKEGQNVTLSCEQNLNHDAMYWYRQDPGQGLRLIYYSQIVNDFQKGDIAEGYSVSREKKESFPLTVTSAQKNPTAFYLCASERGQGPYNEQFFGPGTRLTVL.

The chain is built from TRBV18 and TRBJ1-2; 7 bases are shared with TRBD1. The V and J ends lost 3 bases and 3 bases, in that order; junction bases with no gene match: 7. The length of the CDR3 is 15 residues. CDR1 and CDR2 from the germline V gene are KGHSH and LQKENI. CDR3 nucleotide sequence: TGTGCCAGCTCACCGACGACAGGGCTTGACTATGGCTACACCTTC. The encoded protein is CASSPTTGLDYGYTF.

This chain joins TRBV10-3 and TRBJ2-5; a possible D gene is TRBD1 (5 bases). Trimming removed 0 bases at V and 1 base at J, with 9 bases between. In germline, CDR1 is ENHRY, CDR2 SYGVKD. The CDR3 spans 15 residues. The chain's CDR3 is CAISESPDSQETQYF. CDR3 bases: TGTGCCATCAGTGAGTCCCCAGACAGCCAAGAGACCCAGTACTTC.

V and J are TRBV6-5 and TRBJ2-1, with TRBD2 identical over 9 bases. Per the germline V gene, CDR1 is MNHEY and CDR2 is SVGAGI. The CDR3 has 14 amino acids. Unmatched junction bases numbered 6, after V lost 6 bases and J lost 6 bases. Written as DNA, the CDR3 is TGTGCCAGCAGCCAAGCGGGAGGAGCCAATGAGCAGTTCTTC. It yields the protein CASSQAGGANEQFF.

This rearrangement joins TRBV28 to TRBJ2-5; TRBD2 agrees at 9 bases. Germline CDR1 and CDR2: MDHEN and SYDVKM. Unmatched junction bases numbered 1, after V lost 4 bases and J lost 1 base. CDR3 size: 14 residues. The CDR3 protein is CASSSLAGQETQYF. CDR3 DNA: TGTGCCAGCAGTTCACTAGCGGGCCAAGAGACCCAGTACTTC. Full variable domain (outside the CDR3, taken from reference TRBV28 and TRBJ2-5): DVKVTQSSRYLVKRTGEKVFLECVQDMDHENMFWYRQDPGLGLRLIYFSYDVKMKEKGDIPEGYSVSREKKERFSLILESASTNQTSMYLCASSSLAGQETQYFGPGTRLLVL.

V and J are TRBV5-1 and TRBJ1-2, with 10 bases aligning to TRBD1. Per germline, CDR1 SGHRS and CDR2 YFSETQ. J gave up 9 bases and V 0 bases, and 5 bases lay outside the gene matches. The CDR3 length is 14 residues. The CDR3 spells CASSLAEGQGSYTF. CDR3 bases: TGCGCCAGCAGCTTGGCAGAGGGACAGGGGAGCTACACCTTC.

As concerns this clone: The same CDR3 is also encoded by other DNA sequences in this sample. The chain combines TRBV5-1 with TRBJ2-2; a weak D match, TRBD1 (6 bases). V was shortened by 5 bases and J by 1 base, with 9 bases between the two germline ends. The germline V gene has CDR1 SGHRS and CDR2 YFSETQ. The CDR3 spans 14 residues. The CDR3 bases are TGCGCCAGCAGTCCGACAGGGAACACCGGGGAGCTGTTTTTT. Protein product: CASSPTGNTGELFF.

The CDR3 DNA sequence: TGTGCCAGCAGCGCCAAACTCCCAGGGGGCAACACTGAAGCTTTCTTT. Protein: CASSAKLPGGNTEAFF. The chain links TRBV5-4 to TRBJ1-1; the match to TRBD1 covers 8 bases. This CDR3 comprises 16 residues. Unmatched junction bases numbered 10, after V lost 4 bases and J lost 2 bases. Germline loops: CDR1 SGHNT, CDR2 YYREEE (reference sequence).

CDR3: CASSLDLPASGSVDTQYF. CDR3 DNA: TGTGCCAGCAGCTTAGATCTTCCGGCTAGCGGGAGCGTGGATACGCAGTATTTT. The V and J genes are TRBV11-2 and TRBJ2-3; 10 nucleotides align to TRBD2. The germline V gene has CDR1 SGHAT and CDR2 FQNNGV. This CDR3 contains 18 residues. J gave up 6 bases and V 0 bases, and 12 bases lay outside the gene matches.

The CDR3 nucleotides read TGTGCCAGCAGCCAGACCGGCGTTGGGCAGTTCTTC. It translates to CASSQTGVGQFF. This chain links TRBV7-8 with TRBJ2-1; D ambiguous. The V and J ends lost 5 bases and 12 bases respectively, with 14 bases between them. The CDR3 runs 12 residues. Germline CDR1 SGHVS, CDR2 FQNEAQ.

V usage is TRBV7-2 and J usage is TRBJ2-4; 8 bases fit TRBD2. This CDR3 comprises 17 residues. V was pared by 7 bases and J by 0 bases, with 11 bases of the junction left unmatched. From germline, CDR1 is SGHTA and CDR2 FQGNSA. This CDR3 reads CASTPMAGGLAKNIQYF. In DNA form, the CDR3 reads TGTGCCAGCACCCCTATGGCGGGAGGACTAGCCAAAAACATTCAGTACTTC.

The sample holds one count of this clone. This sample includes further DNA sequences coding for the same CDR3. J is TRBJ1-2 and V is TRBV6-5; unclear D gene. The germline gives CDR1 MNHEY, CDR2 SVGAGI. The V gene lost 5 bases and the J gene lost 3 bases, with 13 bases spanning the gap. This CDR3 has 14 residues. Here the CDR3 DNA reads TGTGCCAGCAGTCCACGTGGCAGAGACTATGGCTACACCTTC. Translation: CASSPRGRDYGYTF.

CDR3 in amino acids: CASRTEGTQYF. CDR3 in DNA: TGTGCCAGCAGGACAGAGGGGACCCAGTACTTC. This chain uses TRBV2 with TRBJ2-5; D possibly uses TRBD1 or TRBD2 (5 bases each). This CDR3 has 11 amino acids. Germline V gene sequence: CDR1 SNHLY, CDR2 FYNNEI. V lost 6 bases and J 7 bases, leaving 9 bases between the germline ends.

The V and J genes are TRBV6-5 and TRBJ2-1, with D maybe TRBD1 (5 bases). Germline V gives CDR1 MNHEY, CDR2 SVGAGI. Trimming shortened V by 2 bases and J by 7 bases, and 18 bases separated the two germline ends. The CDR3 covers 16 residues. The CDR3 sequence: CASSYDTTRVNNEQFF. DNA of the CDR3: TGTGCCAGCAGTTACGACACTACCAGGGTTAATAATGAGCAGTTCTTC.

This chain joins TRBV7-9 and TRBJ1-4; perhaps TRBD1 as D (5 bases). The CDR3 consists of 16 residues. The germline CDR1 and CDR2 sequences are SEHNR and FQNEAQ (reference sequence). Trimming stripped 1 base from V and 5 bases from J, with 14 bases between. The CDR3 here is CASSLVSGRQNEKLFF. CDR3 DNA: TGTGCCAGCAGCTTAGTTTCGGGACGGCAAAATGAAAAACTGTTTTTT.

The rearrangement joins TRBV28 to TRBJ2-7; the D call may be TRBD1 or TRBD2 (5 bases each). Germline CDR1 is MDHEN and CDR2 is SYDVKM. Trimming shortened V by 5 bases and J by 3 bases, and 20 bases separated the two germline ends. The CDR3 contains 16 residues. The CDR3 here is CASSRTGTPHYYEQYF. The CDR3 DNA reads TGTGCCAGCAGTCGCACCGGGACGCCTCACTACTACGAGCAGTACTTC.

V and J are TRBV7-2 and TRBJ1-2; no firm D call. The germline V and J ends were trimmed by 1 base and 8 bases, with 14 bases remaining between them. The CDR3 length is 14 residues. Germline values: CDR1 SGHTA, CDR2 FQGNSA. The CDR3 region has the DNA TGTGCCAGCAGCTTAGGGGAGTCGGGAGGGGGCTACACCTTC. It specifies CASSLGESGGGYTF.

The chain is built from TRBV9 and TRBJ2-2, with D perhaps matching TRBD1 or TRBD2 (5 bases each). This CDR3 spans 19 amino acids. V was cut by 4 bases and J by 2 bases, with 24 bases left in between. Germline V gene data show CDR1 as SGDLS and CDR2 as YYNGEE. Written as DNA, the CDR3 is TGTGCCAGCAGCCCCCGTGGCGGTTGGGGACGCAATAACACCGGGGAGCTGTTTTTT. Encoded protein: CASSPRGGWGRNNTGELFF.

The count of this clone is one. V usage is TRBV25-1 and J usage is TRBJ2-3, with D unresolved. With 7 bases removed from V and 0 bases from J, the gap between germline ends came to 8 bases. The CDR3 extends over 13 amino acids. Germline CDR1 reads MGHDK; CDR2 reads SYGVNS. CDR3 sequence (DNA): TGTGCCAGCACAGAACCTAGCACAGATACGCAGTATTTT. This gives the protein CASTEPSTDTQYF.